The source of this TCR beta chain is a study of shared clonotypes between healthy human individuals (dated by TCRdb to the early 2020s). The study in broad terms: The cohort comprised two women and a few men aged 18 to 49 years. For each donor, three plates each were used for CD4 naive and CD4 memory, two plates were used for CD8 naive, and one plate was used for CD8 memory. To estimate repertoire size and how much clonotypes are shared between individuals, the study performed deep sequencing of blood TCR repertoires from a handful of healthy adults. Different laboratories and diverse techniques were used to prepare libraries and sequence TCR repertoires, to increase sequencing depth and limit assay-specific biases. Per donor, leukapheresis produced somewhere between about 0.8 and 9.5 billion PBMCs. The paper as a whole reports these results and caveats: Even with the large sequencing depth, rarefaction of the sorted-subset datasets indicated that sequencing was incomplete. When a few donors were compared, the shared fraction of clonotypes was approximately 5% for naive CD4, more than 3% for naive CD8, roughly 2.5% for memory CD4, and 0.4% for memory CD8. Pairwise subsampling indicated that sequencing depth was expected to affect the degree of clonotype sharing among donors. The genetic and exposure-history diversity represented was limited by the small number of donors. Only blood was sampled, and tissue TCR repertoires likely differ from those in blood. Compared with non-shared clonotypes, the clonotypes found in all four sorted-subset donors had higher generation probabilities. Estimated clonotype richness was generally larger for naive than for memory subsets.

The germline V gene specifies SGHDT as CDR1 and YYEEEE as CDR2. The CDR3 runs 16 residues from the cysteine to the phenylalanine. The DNA shown is the 48-base CDR3, in frame from base 1. V loses 2 bases at its end and J loses 2 bases; junction bases beyond the gene matches: 9. The donors were healthy, HIV-negative adults who had no recently reported acute infections or vaccinations. Every donor was a Caucasian adult residing in Nashville, Tennessee, USA. Magnetic negative selection was used to enrich CD4+ T cells, after which naive cells were positively selected on CD45RA and the negative fraction became the memory subset. Blood was obtained by leukapheresis, after which PBMCs were separated by Ficoll-Histopaque density gradient centrifugation and cryopreserved in liquid nitrogen vapor phase. Analytical flow cytometry was used to check the purity and quantity of each magnetically sorted T cell population. Genomic DNA was isolated from each sorted fraction and quantified by UV absorbance on a Nanodrop 2000c.

Using the deep immunoSEQ assay, multiplex PCR amplified TCR CDR3 regions from genomic DNA. Genomic DNA extracted from each cell subset was distributed evenly over all wells of several immunoSEQ 96-well plates, and each plate served as one replicate. For sorted subsets, around 200 ng genomic DNA, equal to tens of thousands of T cell genomes, was loaded into each replicate PCR. Purified libraries were quantified with a Qubit 3.0 fluorometer, sized on a Bioanalyzer 2100, and re-quantified with the KAPA Library Quantification kit. Every immunoSEQ 96-well plate was sequenced on a dedicated single-read 150-cycle Illumina NextSeq 550 flow cell. Turning to the authors' computational methods: Because the immunoSEQ output held only junctional sequences and lacked quality scores, the filtering could not match the filtering applied to full-length reads. Sequences were annotated with PyIR, a Python wrapper for IgBLAST v1.9, using IMGT germline references to assign V/J genes and CDR3. Reads were filtered out if the reads had weak V/J assignments (E-value above 1e-6), no CDR3, stop codons, out-of-frame junctions, or ambiguous translated residues. V3J clonotypes were defined as sequences sharing the same inferred V gene, J gene, and CDR3 amino acid sequence. Percentage overlap between repertoires was computed as shared unique clonotypes divided by the size of the smaller repertoire. Three approaches were used to assess repertoire richness: RTK rarefaction, the Chao1 estimator, and Recon v2.1 estimates of unobserved clonotypes. Generation probabilities were computed with OLGA for all TCRbeta clonotypes obtained by the gDNA method from four donors. Not all clones reach the TCRdb copy of this immuneACCESS table, which keeps in-frame sequences only. Checked studies attribute under half of the gap to unresolved V genes and leave the rest unexplained. V, J and clone size are those of that table, while D and trimming were read from the DNA. In all, the sample holds about 2.3 million clones, and roughly 93% of those were seen once. The ten most abundant clones make up 0.39% of the sample.

As for this clone: What this receptor recognizes is not known. One base away there is no much larger clone; base qualities are not given.

The receptor's source is a man younger than 30 in good health. Some clones in this sample may be carry-over from other donors' samples. The chain was built from TRBV5-6 and TRBJ2-7; TRBD2 aligns with 8 central bases. Sequenced sample: naive CD4+ T cells from PBMCs. The sample's cell subset or site label is to be understood as: CD45RA+ positively selected. The CDR3 is CASSLAQRERAYEQYF. The bases are TGTGCCAGCAGCTTAGCCCAGCGGGAGCGAGCCTACGAGCAGTACTTC.